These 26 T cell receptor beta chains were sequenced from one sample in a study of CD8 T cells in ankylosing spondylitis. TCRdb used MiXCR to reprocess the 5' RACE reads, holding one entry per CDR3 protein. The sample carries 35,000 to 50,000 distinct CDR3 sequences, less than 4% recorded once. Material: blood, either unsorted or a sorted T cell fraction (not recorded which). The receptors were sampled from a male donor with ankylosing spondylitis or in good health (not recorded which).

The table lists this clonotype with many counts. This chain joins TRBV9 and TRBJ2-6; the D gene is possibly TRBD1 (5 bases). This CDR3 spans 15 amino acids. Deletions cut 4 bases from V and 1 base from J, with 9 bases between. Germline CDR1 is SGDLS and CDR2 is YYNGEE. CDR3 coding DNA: TGTGCCAGCAGCCCCAGGGATTCTGGGGCCAACGTCCTGACTTTC. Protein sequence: CASSPRDSGANVLTF.

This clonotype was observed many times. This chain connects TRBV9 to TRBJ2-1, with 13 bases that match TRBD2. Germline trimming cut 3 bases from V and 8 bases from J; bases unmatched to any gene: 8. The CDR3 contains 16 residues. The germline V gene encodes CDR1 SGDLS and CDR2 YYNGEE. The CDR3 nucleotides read TGTGCCAGCAGCGCCTCAGGACTAGCGGGAGTGTATGAGCAGTTCTTC. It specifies CASSASGLAGVYEQFF.

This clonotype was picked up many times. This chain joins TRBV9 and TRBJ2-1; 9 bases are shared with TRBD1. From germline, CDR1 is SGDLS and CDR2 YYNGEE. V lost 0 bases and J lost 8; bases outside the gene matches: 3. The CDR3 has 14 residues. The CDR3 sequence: CASSVVGTGYEQFF. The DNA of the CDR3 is TGTGCCAGCAGCGTAGTTGGGACAGGGTATGAGCAGTTCTTC.

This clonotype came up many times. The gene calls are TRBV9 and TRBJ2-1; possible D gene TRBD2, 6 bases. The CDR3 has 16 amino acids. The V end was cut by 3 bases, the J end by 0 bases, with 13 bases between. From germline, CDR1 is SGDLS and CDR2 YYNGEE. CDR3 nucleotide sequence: TGTGCCAGCAGCGCGCCGGGACTTAGCTCCTACAATGAGCAGTTCTTC. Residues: CASSAPGLSSYNEQFF.

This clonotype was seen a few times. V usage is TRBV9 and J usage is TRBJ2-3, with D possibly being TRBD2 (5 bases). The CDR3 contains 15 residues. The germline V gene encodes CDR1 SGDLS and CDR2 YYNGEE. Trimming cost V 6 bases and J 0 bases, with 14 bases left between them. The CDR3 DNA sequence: TGTGCCAGCAACTGGGCGGGTCGGAGCACAGATACGCAGTATTTT. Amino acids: CASNWAGRSTDTQYF.

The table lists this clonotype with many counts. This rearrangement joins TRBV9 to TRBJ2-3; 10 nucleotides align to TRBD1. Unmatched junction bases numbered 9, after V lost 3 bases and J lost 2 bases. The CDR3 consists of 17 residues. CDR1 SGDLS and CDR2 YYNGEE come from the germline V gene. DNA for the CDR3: TGTGCCAGCAGCGCGGATGGGACAGGGGCTAACACAGATACGCAGTATTTT. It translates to CASSADGTGANTDTQYF.

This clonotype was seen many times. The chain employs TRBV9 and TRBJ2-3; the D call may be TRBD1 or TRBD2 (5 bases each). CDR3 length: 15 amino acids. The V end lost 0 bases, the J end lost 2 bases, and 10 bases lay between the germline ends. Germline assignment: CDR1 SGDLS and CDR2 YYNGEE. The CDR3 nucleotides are TGTGCCAGCAGCGTAGTGGGGGTCTCCACAGATACGCAGTATTTT. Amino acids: CASSVVGVSTDTQYF.

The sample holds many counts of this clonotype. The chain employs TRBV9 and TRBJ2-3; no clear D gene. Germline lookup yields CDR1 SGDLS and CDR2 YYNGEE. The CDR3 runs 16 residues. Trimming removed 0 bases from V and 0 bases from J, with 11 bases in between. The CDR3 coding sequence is TGTGCCAGCAGCGTAGTGGGCGCTACTAGCACAGATACGCAGTATTTT. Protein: CASSVVGATSTDTQYF. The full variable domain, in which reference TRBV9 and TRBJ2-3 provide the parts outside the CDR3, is DSGVTQTPKHLITATGQRVTLRCSPRSGDLSVYWYQQSLDQGLQFLIQYYNGEERAKGNILERFSAQQFPDLHSELNLSSLELGDSALYFCASSVVGATSTDTQYFGPGTRLTVL.

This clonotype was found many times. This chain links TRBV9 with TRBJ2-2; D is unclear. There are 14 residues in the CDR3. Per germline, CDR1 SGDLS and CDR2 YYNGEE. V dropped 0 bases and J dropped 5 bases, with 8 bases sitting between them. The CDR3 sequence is CASSVGSYTGELFF. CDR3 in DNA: TGTGCCAGCAGCGTAGGGAGTTATACCGGGGAGCTGTTTTTT.

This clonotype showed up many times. CDR3 in amino acids: CASSVRERSPNEQFF. The CDR3 region has the DNA TGTGCCAGCAGCGTAAGGGAGCGGAGCCCCAATGAGCAGTTCTTC. The V call is TRBV9, the J call TRBJ2-1; possibly TRBD2 for D (5 bases). This CDR3 has 15 amino acids. CDR1 and CDR2 from the germline V gene are SGDLS and YYNGEE. V was pared by 1 base and J by 6 bases, with 14 bases between.

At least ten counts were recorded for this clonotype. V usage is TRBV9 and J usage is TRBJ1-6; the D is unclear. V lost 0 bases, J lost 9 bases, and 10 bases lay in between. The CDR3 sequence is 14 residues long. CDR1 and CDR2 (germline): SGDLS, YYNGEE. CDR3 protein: CASSVEQISSPLHF. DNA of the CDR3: TGTGCCAGCAGCGTAGAACAGATCAGTTCACCCCTCCACTTT.

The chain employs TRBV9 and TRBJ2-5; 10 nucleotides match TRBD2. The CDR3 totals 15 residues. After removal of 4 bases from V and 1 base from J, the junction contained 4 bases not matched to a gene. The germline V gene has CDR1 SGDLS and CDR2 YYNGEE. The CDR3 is CASSPLAGRQETQYF. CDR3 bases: TGTGCCAGCAGCCCACTAGCGGGGCGCCAAGAGACCCAGTACTTC.

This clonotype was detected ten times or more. The CDR3 coding sequence is TGTGCCAGCAGCGTAGCTTACGACAGGGCCGAGTACTTC. Its translation is CASSVAYDRAEYF. The chain recombines TRBV9 with TRBJ2-5; 7 bases agree with TRBD1. CDR1 is SGDLS, CDR2 YYNGEE, per germline. J was trimmed by 12 bases and V by 0 bases; bases with no gene match: 8. The CDR3 is 13 residues long.

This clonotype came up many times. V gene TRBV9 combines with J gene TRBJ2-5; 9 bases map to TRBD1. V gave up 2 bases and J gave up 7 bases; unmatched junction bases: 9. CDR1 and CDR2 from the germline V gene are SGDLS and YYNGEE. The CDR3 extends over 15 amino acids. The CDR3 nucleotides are TGTGCCAGCAGCGTTCGGGACAGGGCGATTGGGACCCAGTACTTC. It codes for CASSVRDRAIGTQYF.

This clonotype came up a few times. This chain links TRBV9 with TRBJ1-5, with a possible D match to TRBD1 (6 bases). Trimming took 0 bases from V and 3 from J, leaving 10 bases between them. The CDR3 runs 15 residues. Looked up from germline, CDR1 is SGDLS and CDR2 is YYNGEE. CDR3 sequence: CASSVDGQPNQPQHF. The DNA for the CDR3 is TGTGCCAGCAGCGTAGATGGACAGCCCAATCAGCCCCAGCATTTT.

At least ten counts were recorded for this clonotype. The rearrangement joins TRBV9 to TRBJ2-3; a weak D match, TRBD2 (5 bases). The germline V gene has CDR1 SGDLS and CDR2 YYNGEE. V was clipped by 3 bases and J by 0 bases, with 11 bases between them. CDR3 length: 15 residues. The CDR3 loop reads CASSATTGSTDTQYF. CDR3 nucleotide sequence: TGTGCCAGCAGCGCAACGACGGGGAGCACAGATACGCAGTATTTT.

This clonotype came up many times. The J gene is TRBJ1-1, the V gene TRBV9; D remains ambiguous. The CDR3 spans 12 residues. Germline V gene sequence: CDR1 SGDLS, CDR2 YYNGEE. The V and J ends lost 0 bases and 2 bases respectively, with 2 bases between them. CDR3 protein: CASSVDNTEAFF. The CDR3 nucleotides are TGTGCCAGCAGCGTAGACAACACTGAAGCTTTCTTT. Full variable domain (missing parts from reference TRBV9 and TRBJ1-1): DSGVTQTPKHLITATGQRVTLRCSPRSGDLSVYWYQQSLDQGLQFLIQYYNGEERAKGNILERFSAQQFPDLHSELNLSSLELGDSALYFCASSVDNTEAFFGQGTRLTVV.

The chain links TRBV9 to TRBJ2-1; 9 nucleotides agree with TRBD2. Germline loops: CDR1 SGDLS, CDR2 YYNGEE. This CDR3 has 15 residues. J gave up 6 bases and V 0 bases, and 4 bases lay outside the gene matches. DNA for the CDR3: TGTGCCAGCAGCGTAGACGGGACTAGCAGCAATGAGCAGTTCTTC. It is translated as CASSVDGTSSNEQFF.

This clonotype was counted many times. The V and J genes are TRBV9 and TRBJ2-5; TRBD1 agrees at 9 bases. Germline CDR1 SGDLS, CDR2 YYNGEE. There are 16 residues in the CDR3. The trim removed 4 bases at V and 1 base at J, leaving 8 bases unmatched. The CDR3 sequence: CASSIDRGSFQETQYF. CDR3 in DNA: TGTGCCAGCAGCATCGACAGGGGGTCTTTCCAAGAGACCCAGTACTTC.

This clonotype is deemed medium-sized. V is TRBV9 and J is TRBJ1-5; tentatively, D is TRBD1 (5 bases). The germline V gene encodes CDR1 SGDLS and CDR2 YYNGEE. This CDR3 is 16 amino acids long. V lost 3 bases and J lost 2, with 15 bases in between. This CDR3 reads CASSAGGGAGNQPQHF. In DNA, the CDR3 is TGTGCCAGCAGCGCCGGTGGAGGGGCTGGCAATCAGCCCCAGCATTTT.

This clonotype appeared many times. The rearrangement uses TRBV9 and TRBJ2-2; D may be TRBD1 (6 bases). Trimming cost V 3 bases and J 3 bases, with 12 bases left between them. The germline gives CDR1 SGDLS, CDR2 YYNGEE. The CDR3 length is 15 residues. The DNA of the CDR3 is TGTGCCAGCAGCGCTGGGGGCTCGGACACCGGGGAGCTGTTTTTT. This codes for CASSAGGSDTGELFF.

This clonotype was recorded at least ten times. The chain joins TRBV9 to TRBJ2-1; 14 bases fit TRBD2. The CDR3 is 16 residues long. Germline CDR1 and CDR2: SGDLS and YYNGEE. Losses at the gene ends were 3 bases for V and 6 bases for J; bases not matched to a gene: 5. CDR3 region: CASSETSGRARNEQFF. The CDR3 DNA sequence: TGTGCCAGCAGCGAGACTAGCGGGAGGGCCCGCAATGAGCAGTTCTTC.

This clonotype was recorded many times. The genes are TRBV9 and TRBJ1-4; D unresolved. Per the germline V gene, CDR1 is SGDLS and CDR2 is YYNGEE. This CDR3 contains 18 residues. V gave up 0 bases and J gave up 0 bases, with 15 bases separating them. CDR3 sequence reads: CASSVGPGTSATNEKLFF. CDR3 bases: TGTGCCAGCAGCGTAGGCCCGGGTACATCCGCAACTAATGAAAAACTGTTTTTT.

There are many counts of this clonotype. As DNA, the CDR3 is TGTGCCAGCAGCGTAGCGACGGAGTGGGAGACCCAGTACTTC. Its protein is CASSVATEWETQYF. V usage is TRBV9 and J usage is TRBJ2-5; D not resolved. The CDR3 length is 14 residues. The V and J ends lost 0 bases and 5 bases respectively, with 11 bases between them. CDR1 and CDR2 from the germline V gene are SGDLS and YYNGEE. Drawing the rest from reference TRBV9 and TRBJ2-5, the complete variable domain is DSGVTQTPKHLITATGQRVTLRCSPRSGDLSVYWYQQSLDQGLQFLIQYYNGEERAKGNILERFSAQQFPDLHSELNLSSLELGDSALYFCASSVATEWETQYFGPGTRLLVL.

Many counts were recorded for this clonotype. CDR3 DNA: TGTGCCAGCAGCGCCGCGGTTGGGGGTTCTGCAAAAATTTTCTTT. The encoded protein is CASSAAVGGSAKIFF. The chain joins TRBV9 to TRBJ1-1, with D perhaps TRBD1 (5 bases). Trimming pared 3 bases from V and 13 bases from J, leaving 25 bases between. In germline, CDR1 is SGDLS, CDR2 YYNGEE. The CDR3 contains 15 residues.

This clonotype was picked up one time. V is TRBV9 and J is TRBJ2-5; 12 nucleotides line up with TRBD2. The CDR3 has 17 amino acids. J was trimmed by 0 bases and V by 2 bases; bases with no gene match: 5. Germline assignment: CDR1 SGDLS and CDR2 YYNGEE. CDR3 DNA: TGTGCCAGCAGCGTCGGGACTAGCGGGCCGTACCAAGAGACCCAGTACTTC. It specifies CASSVGTSGPYQETQYF.